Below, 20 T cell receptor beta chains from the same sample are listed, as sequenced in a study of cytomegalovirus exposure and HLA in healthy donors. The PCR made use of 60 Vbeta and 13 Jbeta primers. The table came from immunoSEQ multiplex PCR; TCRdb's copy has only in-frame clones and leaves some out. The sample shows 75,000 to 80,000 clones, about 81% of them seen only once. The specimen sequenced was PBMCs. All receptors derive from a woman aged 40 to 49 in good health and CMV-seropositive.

DNA for the CDR3: TGCGCCAGCAGCCAATTGCGACGGGGTCTTAGCTCTGGAAACACCATATATTTT. Its translation: CASSQLRRGLSSGNTIYF. The chain joins TRBV4-1 to TRBJ1-3; D gene uncertain. Trimming pared 2 bases from V and 0 bases from J, leaving 17 bases between. The CDR3 contains 18 residues. The V gene's germline CDR1 is MGHRA and CDR2 YSYEKL.

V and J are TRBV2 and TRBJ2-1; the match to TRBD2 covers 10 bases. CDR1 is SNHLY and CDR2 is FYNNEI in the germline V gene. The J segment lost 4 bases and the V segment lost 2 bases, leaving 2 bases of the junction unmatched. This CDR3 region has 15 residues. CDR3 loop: CASSETLAGYNEQFF. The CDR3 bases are TGTGCCAGCAGTGAAACACTAGCGGGATACAATGAGCAGTTCTTC. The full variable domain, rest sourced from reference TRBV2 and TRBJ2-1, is EPEVTQTPSHQVTQMGQEVILRCVPISNHLYFYWYRQILGQKVEFLVSFYNNEISEKSEIFDDQFSVERPDGSNFTLKIRSTKLEDSAMYFCASSETLAGYNEQFFGPGTRLTVL.

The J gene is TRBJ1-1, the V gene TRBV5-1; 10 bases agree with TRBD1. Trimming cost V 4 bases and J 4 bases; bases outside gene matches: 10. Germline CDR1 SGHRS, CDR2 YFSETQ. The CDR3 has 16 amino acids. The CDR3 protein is CASSPGQGVGGTEAFF. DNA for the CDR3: TGCGCCAGCAGCCCCGGACAGGGGGTGGGTGGCACTGAAGCTTTCTTT.

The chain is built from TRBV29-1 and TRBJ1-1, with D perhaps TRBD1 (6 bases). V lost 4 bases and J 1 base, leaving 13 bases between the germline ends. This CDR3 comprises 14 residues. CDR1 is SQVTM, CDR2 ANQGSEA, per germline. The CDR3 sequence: CSVVVQTGNTEAFF. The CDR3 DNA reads TGCAGCGTTGTTGTCCAGACAGGGAACACTGAAGCTTTCTTT.

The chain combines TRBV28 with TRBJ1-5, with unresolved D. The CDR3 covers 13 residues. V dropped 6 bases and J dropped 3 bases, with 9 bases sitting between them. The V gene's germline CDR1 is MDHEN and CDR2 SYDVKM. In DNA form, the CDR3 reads TGTGCCAGCAGACCAGGTTACAATCAGCCCCAGCATTTT. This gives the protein CASRPGYNQPQHF.

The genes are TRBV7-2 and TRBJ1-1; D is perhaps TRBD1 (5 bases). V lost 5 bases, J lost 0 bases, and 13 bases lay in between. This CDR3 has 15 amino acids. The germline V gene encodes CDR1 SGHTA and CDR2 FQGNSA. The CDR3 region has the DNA TGTGCCAGCAGCCGGGCGGGGACCATGAACACTGAAGCTTTCTTT. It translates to CASSRAGTMNTEAFF.

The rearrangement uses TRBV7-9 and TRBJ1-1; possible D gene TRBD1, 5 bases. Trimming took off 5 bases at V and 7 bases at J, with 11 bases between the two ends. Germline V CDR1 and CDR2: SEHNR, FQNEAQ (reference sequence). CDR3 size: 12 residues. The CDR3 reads CASSSRQFEAFF. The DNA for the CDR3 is TGTGCCAGCAGCAGCCGACAGTTTGAAGCTTTCTTT.

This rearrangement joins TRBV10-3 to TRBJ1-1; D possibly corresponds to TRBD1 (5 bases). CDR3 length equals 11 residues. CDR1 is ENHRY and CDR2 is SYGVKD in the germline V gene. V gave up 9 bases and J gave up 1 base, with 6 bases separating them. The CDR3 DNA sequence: TGTGCCATTGGACAGAACACTGAAGCTTTCTTT. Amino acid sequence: CAIGQNTEAFF.

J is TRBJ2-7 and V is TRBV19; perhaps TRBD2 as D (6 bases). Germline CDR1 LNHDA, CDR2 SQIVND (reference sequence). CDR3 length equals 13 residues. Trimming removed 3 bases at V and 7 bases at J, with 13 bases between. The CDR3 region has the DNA TGTGCCAGTAGTATTGGGACGCGGGGTGAGCAGTACTTC. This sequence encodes CASSIGTRGEQYF.

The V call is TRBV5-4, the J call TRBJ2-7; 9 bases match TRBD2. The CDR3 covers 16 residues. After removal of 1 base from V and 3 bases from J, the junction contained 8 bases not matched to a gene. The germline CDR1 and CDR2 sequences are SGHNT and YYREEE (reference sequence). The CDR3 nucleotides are TGTGCCAGCAGCTTGAGGGGGGCAGCGGGGGGCTACGAGCAGTACTTC. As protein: CASSLRGAAGGYEQYF.

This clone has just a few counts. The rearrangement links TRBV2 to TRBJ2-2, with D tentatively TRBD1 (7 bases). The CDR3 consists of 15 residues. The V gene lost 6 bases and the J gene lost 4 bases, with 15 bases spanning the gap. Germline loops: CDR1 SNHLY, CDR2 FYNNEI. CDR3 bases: TGTGCCAGCAGGCGGGACAGTGGGAGCACCGGGGAGCTGTTTTTT. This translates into CASRRDSGSTGELFF.

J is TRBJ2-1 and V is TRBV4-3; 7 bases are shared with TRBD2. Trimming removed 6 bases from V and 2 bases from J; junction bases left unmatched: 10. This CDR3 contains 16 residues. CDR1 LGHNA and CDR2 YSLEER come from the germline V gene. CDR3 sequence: CASRVSGVEPYNEQFF. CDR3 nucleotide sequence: TGCGCCAGCAGGGTCAGCGGGGTCGAACCCTACAATGAGCAGTTCTTC.

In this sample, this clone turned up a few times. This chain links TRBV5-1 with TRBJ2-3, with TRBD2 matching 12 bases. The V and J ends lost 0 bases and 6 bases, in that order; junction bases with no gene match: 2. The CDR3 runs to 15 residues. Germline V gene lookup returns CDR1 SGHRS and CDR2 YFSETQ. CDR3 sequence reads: CASSLVTSGGDTQYF. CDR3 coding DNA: TGCGCCAGCAGCTTGGTGACTAGCGGGGGTGATACGCAGTATTTT.

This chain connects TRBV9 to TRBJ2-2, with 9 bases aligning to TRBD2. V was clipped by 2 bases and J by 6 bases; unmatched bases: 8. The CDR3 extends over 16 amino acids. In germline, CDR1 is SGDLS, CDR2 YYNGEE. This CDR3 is CASSVTWAGGSGELFF. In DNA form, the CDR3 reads TGTGCCAGCAGCGTCACCTGGGCGGGGGGGTCCGGGGAGCTGTTTTTT.

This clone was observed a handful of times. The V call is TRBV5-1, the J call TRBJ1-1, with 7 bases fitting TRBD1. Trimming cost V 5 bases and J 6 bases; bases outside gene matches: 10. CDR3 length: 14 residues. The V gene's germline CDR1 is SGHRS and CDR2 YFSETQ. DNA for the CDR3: TGCGCCAGCAGTACCTCGACAGGGTTTCCTGAAGCTTTCTTT. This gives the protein CASSTSTGFPEAFF.

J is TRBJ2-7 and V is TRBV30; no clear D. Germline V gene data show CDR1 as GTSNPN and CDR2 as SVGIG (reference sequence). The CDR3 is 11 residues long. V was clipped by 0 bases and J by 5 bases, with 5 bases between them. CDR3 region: CAWSVRDEQYF. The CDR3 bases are TGTGCCTGGAGTGTACGGGACGAGCAGTACTTC.

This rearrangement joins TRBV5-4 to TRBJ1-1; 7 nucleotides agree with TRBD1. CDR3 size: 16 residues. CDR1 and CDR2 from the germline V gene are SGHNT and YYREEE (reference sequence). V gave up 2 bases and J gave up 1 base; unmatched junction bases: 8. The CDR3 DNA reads TGTGCCAGCAGCTTCACTCCGGGACAGCAGAACACTGAAGCTTTCTTT. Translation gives CASSFTPGQQNTEAFF.

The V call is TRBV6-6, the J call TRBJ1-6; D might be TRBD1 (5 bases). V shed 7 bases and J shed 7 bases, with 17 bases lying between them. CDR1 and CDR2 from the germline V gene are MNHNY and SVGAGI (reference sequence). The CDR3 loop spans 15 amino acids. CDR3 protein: CASKGANRWNSPLHF. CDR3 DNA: TGTGCCAGCAAAGGGGCGAACAGGTGGAATTCACCCCTCCACTTT.

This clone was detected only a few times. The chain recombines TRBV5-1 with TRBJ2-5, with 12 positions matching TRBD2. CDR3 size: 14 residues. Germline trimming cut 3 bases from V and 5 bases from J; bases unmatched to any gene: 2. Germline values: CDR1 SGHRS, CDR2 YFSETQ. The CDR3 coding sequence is TGCGCCAGCAGCTCGGGGACTAGCGGGGAGACCCAGTACTTC. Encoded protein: CASSSGTSGETQYF.

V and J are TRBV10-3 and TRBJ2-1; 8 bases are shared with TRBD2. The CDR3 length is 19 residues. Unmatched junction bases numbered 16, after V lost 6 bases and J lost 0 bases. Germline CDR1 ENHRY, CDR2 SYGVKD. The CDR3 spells CAISRLRGTSGYSYNEQFF. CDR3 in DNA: TGTGCCATCAGCCGGTTAAGAGGTACTAGCGGCTACTCCTACAATGAGCAGTTCTTC.